The next 31 T cell receptor beta chains were all read from a single sample in a study of blood T cell repertoires in COVID-19. Profiled with immunoSEQ multiplex PCR; TCRdb holds only in-frame clones, not every one. The table has some 99,000 clones, approximately 80% seen once. The sequencing input was peripheral blood. The receptors here all came from a woman aged 80 or older with active or convalescent COVID-19.

On this clone itself: One end of the junction varies from germline; a read error may be responsible. The gene calls are TRBV29-1 and TRBJ2-1, with TRBD1 identical over 8 bases. There are 8 residues in the CDR3. Germline V lookup: CDR1 SQVTM, CDR2 ANQGSEA. The CDR3 bases are TGCAGCGTTGGGACAGGGCTCTTC. Protein: CSVGTGLF.

The chain has TRBV7-8 and TRBJ2-7; TRBD2 might be the D (6 bases). The CDR3 consists of 14 residues. V shed 4 bases and J shed 0 bases, with 10 bases lying between them. The germline V gene encodes CDR1 SGHVS and CDR2 FQNEAQ. CDR3 DNA: TGTGCCAGCAGCTCCGTGGGGGGCTCCTACGAGCAGTACTTC. Amino acid sequence: CASSSVGGSYEQYF.

V usage is TRBV4-2 and J usage is TRBJ2-7, with 12 bases lining up with TRBD2. CDR3 length equals 15 residues. V was pared by 2 bases and J by 4 bases, with 3 bases of the junction left unmatched. The germline V gene encodes CDR1 LGHNA and CDR2 YNFKEQ. CDR3 DNA: TGTGCCAGCAGCCAATGGACTAGCGGGACGTACGAGCAGTACTTC. Translated: CASSQWTSGTYEQYF.

V is TRBV4-1 and J is TRBJ2-6, with a tentative D call TRBD2 (6 bases). Germline V gives CDR1 MGHRA, CDR2 YSYEKL. V dropped 1 base and J dropped 2 bases, with 15 bases sitting between them. CDR3 length equals 18 residues. The CDR3 DNA reads as TGCGCCAGCAGCCAAGTCACGTCGGGGGTCCCTGGGGCCAACGTCCTGACTTTC. It yields the protein CASSQVTSGVPGANVLTF.

This rearrangement joins TRBV6-6 to TRBJ1-4; 8 nucleotides line up with TRBD1. The CDR3 is 15 residues long. Germline V gene data show CDR1 as MNHNY and CDR2 as SVGAGI (reference sequence). V shed 6 bases and J 6 bases; nucleotides not matched to a gene: 9. The CDR3 DNA is TGTGCCAGCAGCCCCCAATCAGGGGGCTATGAAAAACTGTTTTTT. Protein sequence: CASSPQSGGYEKLFF.

V and J are TRBV11-2 and TRBJ2-2, with TRBD1 matching over 7 bases. J lost 1 base, V lost 1 base, and 3 bases had no gene match. The CDR3 length is 16 residues. CDR1 is SGHAT and CDR2 is FQNNGV in the germline V gene. DNA for the CDR3: TGTGCCAGCAGCTTAGGGGGACAGATGAACACCGGGGAGCTGTTTTTT. It is translated as CASSLGGQMNTGELFF.

The chain combines TRBV27 with TRBJ2-5; the match to TRBD2 covers 9 bases. V was clipped by 5 bases and J by 5 bases; unmatched bases: 6. Germline V gene sequence: CDR1 MNHEY, CDR2 SMNVEV (reference sequence). The CDR3 covers 14 residues. The CDR3 DNA reads TGTGCCAGCAGTCCACTAGCGGGCGGGGAGACCCAGTACTTC. This translates into CASSPLAGGETQYF.

The chain joins TRBV24-1 to TRBJ2-4, with D possibly TRBD1 on 6 matching bases. Trimming cost V 2 bases and J 8 bases, with 15 bases left between them. The germline gives CDR1 KGHDR, CDR2 SFDVKD. The CDR3 spans 15 residues. The CDR3 DNA reads TGTGCCACCAGTGATTCTGGGGTGGGGGCGGACATTCAGTACTTC. It is translated as CATSDSGVGADIQYF.

The chain carries TRBV5-1 and TRBJ2-5; 11 bases align to TRBD1. The CDR3 is made up of 16 amino acids. The germline gives CDR1 SGHRS, CDR2 YFSETQ. With 4 bases clipped from V and 5 bases from J, the junction kept 10 bases outside the gene matches. The CDR3 loop is CASSVSGTGGGETQYF. CDR3 in DNA: TGCGCCAGCAGCGTCTCCGGGACAGGGGGTGGTGAGACCCAGTACTTC. Combining the CDR3 with reference TRBV5-1 and TRBJ2-5 gives the whole variable domain KAGVTQTPRYLIKTRGQQVTLSCSPISGHRSVSWYQQTPGQGLQFLFEYFSETQRNKGNFPGRFSGRQFSNSRSEMNVSTLELGDSALYLCASSVSGTGGGETQYFGPGTRLLVL.

V gene TRBV28 combines with J gene TRBJ2-7, with a tentative D call TRBD1 (6 bases). Trimming pared 2 bases from V and 7 bases from J, leaving 21 bases between. This CDR3 is built from 16 residues. Germline CDR1 is MDHEN and CDR2 is SYDVKM. The CDR3 is CASSLIIGQTFGEQYF. The DNA of the CDR3 is TGTGCCAGCAGTTTAATCATAGGACAGACCTTCGGGGAGCAGTACTTC.

V and J are TRBV6-4 and TRBJ2-3, with D perhaps TRBD2 (6 bases). V lost 3 bases and J lost 4, with 17 bases in between. The CDR3 length is 16 residues. In germline, CDR1 is MRHNA, CDR2 SNTAGT. CDR3 loop: CASSERAGRSPDTQYF. The CDR3 nucleotides read TGTGCCAGCAGTGAAAGGGCGGGACGATCCCCAGATACGCAGTATTTT.

CDR3 bases: TGTGCCAGCAGCCCAAACCGGGACAGGGCCGCCGAGCAGTACTTC. This codes for CASSPNRDRAAEQYF. The chain links TRBV5-8 to TRBJ2-7, with 9 nucleotides matching TRBD1. The CDR3 consists of 15 residues. The germline gives CDR1 SGHTS, CDR2 YDEGEE. Trimming removed 4 bases from V and 6 bases from J; junction bases left unmatched: 11.

This clone is a singleton in its sample. The genes are TRBV6-5 and TRBJ2-5; 7 bases line up with TRBD2. The CDR3 runs 15 residues. The germline CDR1 and CDR2 sequences are MNHEY and SVGAGI. V trimming: 0 bases; J trimming: 4 bases; junction bases outside the gene matches: 5. CDR3 protein: CASSYSGGRGETQYF. The CDR3 DNA follows: TGTGCCAGCAGTTACTCTGGCGGGAGAGGAGAGACCCAGTACTTC.

This clone was observed once. The rearrangement joins TRBV29-1 to TRBJ2-3; 12 bases agree with TRBD2. The CDR3 totals 13 residues. Germline CDR1 reads SQVTM; CDR2 reads ANQGSEA. V was pared by 7 bases and J by 3 bases, with 2 bases of the junction left unmatched. In nucleotides, the CDR3 is TGCAGCGCTGGACTAGCGGGAACAGATACGCAGTATTTT. Encoded protein: CSAGLAGTDTQYF.

The V and J genes are TRBV5-1 and TRBJ2-3; 11 bases fit TRBD2. V shed 4 bases, J shed 1 base, and the junction held 14 bases outside the gene matches. Germline assignment: CDR1 SGHRS and CDR2 YFSETQ. The length of the CDR3 is 19 residues. The CDR3 DNA reads TGCGCCAGCAGCGAGGTTAGCGGGAGGGTCGGGTATGGCACAGATACGCAGTATTTT. Encoded protein: CASSEVSGRVGYGTDTQYF.

The gene calls are TRBV7-9 and TRBJ2-5, with 8 bases aligning to TRBD1. Germline V gives CDR1 SEHNR, CDR2 FQNEAQ (reference sequence). This CDR3 spans 14 amino acids. Unmatched junction bases numbered 6, after V lost 4 bases and J lost 5 bases. CDR3 sequence (DNA): TGTGCCAGCAGCTCAGGGGGCGCGAGGGAGACCCAGTACTTC. Encoded protein: CASSSGGARETQYF.

This clone appeared a single time. The V call is TRBV10-3, the J call TRBJ2-1, with a possible D match to TRBD2 (5 bases). V lost 9 bases, J lost 2 bases, and 14 bases lay in between. The CDR3 consists of 14 residues. CDR1 is ENHRY and CDR2 is SYGVKD in the germline V gene. CDR3 nucleotide sequence: TGTGCCATGGACTCCCCGGGAACCTACAATGAGCAGTTCTTC. Amino acids: CAMDSPGTYNEQFF.

V and J are TRBV13 and TRBJ1-2, with TRBD1 identical over 8 bases. Germline CDR1 is PRHDT and CDR2 is FYEKMQ (reference sequence). V shed 5 bases, J shed 5 bases, and the junction held 4 bases outside the gene matches. This CDR3 spans 13 amino acids. Here the CDR3 DNA reads TGTGCCAGCAGCGCTCAGGGGGCTTATGGCTACACCTTC. Translated: CASSAQGAYGYTF.

The chain links TRBV7-9 to TRBJ2-5; 11 bases fit TRBD1. The CDR3 runs 14 residues. Unmatched junction bases numbered 2, after V lost 1 base and J lost 7 bases. CDR1 and CDR2 (germline): SEHNR, FQNEAQ (reference sequence). CDR3 residues: CASSLDGTGGTQYF. DNA for the CDR3: TGTGCCAGCAGCTTAGATGGGACAGGGGGGACCCAGTACTTC.

The chain is built from TRBV6-5 and TRBJ1-1, with D possibly being TRBD1 (5 bases). The V end was cut by 10 bases, the J end by 0 bases, with 12 bases between. The CDR3 totals 13 residues. Per germline, CDR1 MNHEY and CDR2 SVGAGI. The CDR3 spells CAIYGGVNTEAFF. CDR3 DNA sequence: TGTGCCATCTACGGGGGAGTGAACACTGAAGCTTTCTTT.

This chain connects TRBV7-2 to TRBJ1-1; maybe TRBD1 (6 bases). Germline values: CDR1 SGHTA, CDR2 FQGNSA. CDR3 length equals 15 residues. Trimming shortened V by 0 bases and J by 2 bases, and 10 bases separated the two germline ends. CDR3 coding DNA: TGTGCCAGCAGCTTAGCGGGACAAATAAACACTGAAGCTTTCTTT. Amino acid sequence: CASSLAGQINTEAFF. Drawing the rest from reference TRBV7-2 and TRBJ1-1, the complete variable domain is GAGVSQSPSNKVTEKGKDVELRCDPISGHTALYWYRQSLGQGLEFLIYFQGNSAPDKSGLPSDRFSAERTGGSVSTLTIQRTQQEDSAVYLCASSLAGQINTEAFFGQGTRLTVV.

The CDR3 loop reads CASSQVGQSGNTIYF. The CDR3 nucleotides are TGTGCCAGCAGCCAAGTGGGACAGTCTGGAAACACCATATATTTT. The chain uses TRBV14 and TRBJ1-3; 7 bases are a match to TRBD1. Looked up from germline, CDR1 is SGHDN and CDR2 is FVKESK. V trimming: 1 base; J trimming: 1 base; junction bases outside the gene matches: 1. CDR3 size: 15 residues. The full variable domain, in which reference TRBV14 and TRBJ1-3 provide the parts outside the CDR3, is EAGVTQFPSHSVIEKGQTVTLRCDPISGHDNLYWYRRVMGKEIKFLLHFVKESKQDESGMPNNRFLAERTGGTYSTLKVQPAELEDSGVYFCASSQVGQSGNTIYFGEGSWLTVV.

The rearrangement uses TRBV19 and TRBJ2-5; a possible D gene is TRBD2 (6 bases). This CDR3 spans 14 amino acids. CDR1 LNHDA and CDR2 SQIVND come from the germline V gene (reference sequence). V lost 10 bases and J lost 4, with 19 bases in between. CDR3: CATVTQRRGETQYF. DNA of the CDR3: TGTGCCACAGTAACCCAACGGAGGGGAGAGACCCAGTACTTC. Complete variable domain (other parts from reference TRBV19 and TRBJ2-5): DGGITQSPKYLFRKEGQNVTLSCEQNLNHDAMYWYRQDPGQGLRLIYYSQIVNDFQKGDIAEGYSVSREKKESFPLTVTSAQKNPTAFYLCATVTQRRGETQYFGPGTRLLVL.

This clone appeared once. This chain links TRBV19 with TRBJ2-7, with a possible D match to TRBD1 (5 bases). Germline V CDR1 and CDR2: LNHDA, SQIVND (reference sequence). This CDR3 is built from 17 residues. Trimming left V 1 base short and J 6 bases short, with 22 bases between. The CDR3 nucleotides are TGTGCCAGTAGTATAGTTTCCTCTGAAGGGGCCCCACTCGAGCAGTACTTC. This encodes CASSIVSSEGAPLEQYF.

This chain uses TRBV5-1 with TRBJ2-3, with D possibly TRBD2 on 6 matching bases. This CDR3 is 16 amino acids long. Germline CDR1 reads SGHRS; CDR2 reads YFSETQ. V was shortened by 5 bases and J by 0 bases, with 16 bases between the two germline ends. CDR3 residues: CASRPRVAASTDTQYF. The DNA for the CDR3 is TGCGCCAGCAGACCCAGGGTAGCGGCTAGCACAGATACGCAGTATTTT.

This clone has only one observation. The chain recombines TRBV11-2 with TRBJ2-2; D gene ambiguous. V dropped 4 bases and J dropped 0 bases, with 6 bases sitting between them. The V gene's germline CDR1 is SGHAT and CDR2 FQNNGV. This CDR3 region has 14 residues. CDR3 amino acids: CASSSGPNTGELFF. The CDR3 nucleotides read TGTGCCAGCAGCTCAGGTCCGAACACCGGGGAGCTGTTTTTT.

The chain joins TRBV5-1 to TRBJ2-1; 7 bases are shared with TRBD2. V lost 2 bases to trimming and J lost 4 bases; unmatched junction nucleotides: 3. Looked up from germline, CDR1 is SGHRS and CDR2 is YFSETQ. CDR3 size: 14 residues. The CDR3 reads CASSFLAEYNEQFF. In DNA, the CDR3 is TGCGCCAGCAGCTTCCTAGCGGAGTACAATGAGCAGTTCTTC.

The gene calls are TRBV28 and TRBJ2-1; D gene unclear. The CDR3 is 15 residues long. Deletions cut 6 bases from V and 0 bases from J, with 12 bases between. The germline gives CDR1 MDHEN, CDR2 SYDVKM. CDR3 in DNA: TGTGCCAGCAGCCCTTCAGCGAGCTCCTACAATGAGCAGTTCTTC. Protein product: CASSPSASSYNEQFF.

The V and J genes are TRBV27 and TRBJ2-6; 12 bases are shared with TRBD2. V gave up 3 bases and J gave up 2 bases; unmatched junction bases: 5. Germline lookup yields CDR1 MNHEY and CDR2 SMNVEV (reference sequence). The CDR3 is made up of 18 amino acids. CDR3 protein: CASSLVTSGGAGANVLTF. CDR3 sequence (DNA): TGTGCCAGCAGTTTGGTGACTAGCGGGGGAGCTGGGGCCAACGTCCTGACTTTC.

V gene TRBV9 combines with J gene TRBJ2-2; D possibly corresponds to TRBD2 (6 bases). The CDR3 is 16 residues long. Per germline, CDR1 SGDLS and CDR2 YYNGEE. V lost 5 bases and J lost 0, with 14 bases in between. DNA of the CDR3: TGTGCCAGCAGATCCGGGGGTAACGCGAACACCGGGGAGCTGTTTTTT. Its protein product is CASRSGGNANTGELFF.

This clone was seen only a few times. This chain links TRBV5-1 with TRBJ2-2, with 7 positions matching TRBD1. Germline CDR1 is SGHRS and CDR2 is YFSETQ. V lost 1 base to trimming and J lost 2 bases; unmatched junction nucleotides: 5. CDR3 length equals 16 residues. CDR3 region: CASSLFSGGNTGELFF. The CDR3 nucleotides read TGCGCCAGCAGCTTGTTTTCAGGGGGAAACACCGGGGAGCTGTTTTTT.